The 6 T cell receptor beta chains below all came from one sample that was sequenced in a study of T cells in Graves' hyperthyroidism and ophthalmopathy. Template material for amplifying TCR beta CDR3 regions consisted of RNA transcripts. The TCR CDR3 first-round RT-PCR relied on the HTBI primer set. TCRdb itself ran the multiplex PCR reads through MiXCR, one entry per CDR3 protein. The sample carries about 400,000 distinct CDR3 sequences, over 13% recorded once. Sequenced sample: blood. The receptors were sampled from a man aged 45-65 years with Graves' ophthalmopathy.

This clonotype was recorded many times. V is TRBV20-1 and J is TRBJ1-1, with 7 bases fitting TRBD1. This CDR3 has 14 amino acids. V lost 1 base, J lost 6 bases, and 8 bases stayed unmatched. Germline CDR1 and CDR2: DFQATT and SNEGSKA (reference sequence). CDR3: CSARAQGPSSEAFF. Here the CDR3 DNA reads TGCAGTGCTAGAGCACAGGGGCCCTCCTCTGAAGCTTTCTTT.

The table lists this clonotype with many counts. This chain uses TRBV28 with TRBJ2-1; D is unresolved. Germline V lookup: CDR1 MDHEN, CDR2 SYDVKM. The CDR3 is 15 amino acids. The germline V and J ends were trimmed by 7 bases and 0 bases, with 13 bases remaining between them. The CDR3 region is CASTLTVSSYNEQFF. The CDR3 bases are TGTGCCAGCACCCTGACGGTCAGCTCCTACAATGAGCAGTTCTTC. Drawing the rest from reference TRBV28 and TRBJ2-1, the complete variable domain is DVKVTQSSRYLVKRTGEKVFLECVQDMDHENMFWYRQDPGLGLRLIYFSYDVKMKEKGDIPEGYSVSREKKERFSLILESASTNQTSMYLCASTLTVSSYNEQFFGPGTRLTVL.

V is TRBV24-1 and J is TRBJ2-3, with 12 bases lining up with TRBD1. V lost 3 bases to trimming and J lost 6 bases; unmatched junction nucleotides: 6. There are 16 residues in the CDR3. In germline, CDR1 is KGHDR, CDR2 SFDVKD. CDR3 DNA: TGTGCCACCAGTGATCCCGGGACAGGGGGCAGGGATACGCAGTATTTT. It specifies CATSDPGTGGRDTQYF.

This clonotype was seen a handful of times. This chain links TRBV30 with TRBJ2-1; 8 nucleotides agree with TRBD2. The junction had 9 bases not matched to a gene; V was cut back by 1 base and J by 7 bases. The CDR3 extends over 15 amino acids. Germline loops: CDR1 GTSNPN, CDR2 SVGIG (reference sequence). The CDR3 here is CAWSAGSGVINEQFF. The CDR3 nucleotides read TGTGCCTGGAGTGCGGGTAGCGGGGTGATTAATGAGCAGTTCTTC.

In its sample, this clonotype was seen a few times. V usage is TRBV29-1 and J usage is TRBJ2-5; 7 bases fit TRBD1. Per germline, CDR1 SQVTM and CDR2 ANQGSEA. The CDR3 spans 14 residues. V lost 6 bases, J lost 4 bases, and 11 bases stayed unmatched. The CDR3 bases are TGCAGCGTCTCAAGAAACAGGGGCGCAGAGACCCAGTACTTC. Its translation: CSVSRNRGAETQYF.

In this sample, this clonotype turned up many times. V usage is TRBV27 and J usage is TRBJ1-5; TRBD1 aligns across 7 bases. CDR1 and CDR2 (germline): MNHEY, SMNVEV (reference sequence). With V trimmed by 0 bases and J by 9 bases, 5 bases remained unmatched. The CDR3 length is 14 residues. Here the CDR3 DNA reads TGTGCCAGCAGTTTATCCCAGGGGGTGGGGCCCCAGCATTTT. Translated: CASSLSQGVGPQHF.